This T cell receptor beta chain emerged from a study of shared clonotypes between healthy human individuals. The CDR3 loop spans 15 amino acids. Germline assignment: CDR1 SEHNR and CDR2 FQNEAQ (reference sequence). V lost 4 bases and J lost 3, with 12 bases in between. General study points: Shared clonotypes across all four donors exceeded non-shared ones in generation probability.

About this clone: Its target is not known.

The study ran the assay at deep level. Method: immunoSEQ multiplex PCR; TCRdb's copy keeps in-frame clones and lacks some. In the table there are some 2,100,000 clones, under 95% of which are singletons. CD45RO negativity and positive selection for CCR7 defined naive CD8 cells, a population that excluded terminally differentiated effector memory CD45RA+ cells. The sequence came from a man younger than 35 in good health. Some clones in this sample may be carry-over from other donors' samples. This rearrangement joins TRBV7-9 to TRBJ2-2, with D uncertain. Sequencing was performed on naive CD8+ T cells from PBMCs. This CDR3 reads CASSSGRKDTGELFF. The CDR3 coding sequence is TGTGCCAGCAGCTCCGGACGAAAGGACACCGGGGAGCTGTTTTTT.